These 20 T cell receptor beta chains were sequenced from one sample in a study of cytomegalovirus exposure and HLA in healthy donors. The primer mix had 60 Vbeta and 13 Jbeta primers. Clones were read by immunoSEQ multiplex PCR, and TCRdb kept only the in-frame ones, dropping some. The sample consists of about 200,000 clones, roughly 70% of them appearing once. The specimen sequenced was PBMCs. These receptors originate from a man in his forties in good health and CMV-seropositive.

The chain employs TRBV5-1 and TRBJ2-3, with a possible D match to TRBD2 (6 bases). This CDR3 spans 14 amino acids. Germline V lookup: CDR1 SGHRS, CDR2 YFSETQ. The ends were cut back, 4 bases at V and 6 bases at J, with 15 bases in the middle. The CDR3: CASSEGLRGDTQYF. For the CDR3, the DNA is TGCGCCAGCAGCGAGGGACTTCGGGGGGATACGCAGTATTTT. The full variable domain, in which reference TRBV5-1 and TRBJ2-3 provide the parts outside the CDR3, is KAGVTQTPRYLIKTRGQQVTLSCSPISGHRSVSWYQQTPGQGLQFLFEYFSETQRNKGNFPGRFSGRQFSNSRSEMNVSTLELGDSALYLCASSEGLRGDTQYFGPGTRLTVL.

The J gene is TRBJ2-2, the V gene TRBV4-1; D uncertain. Germline V gives CDR1 MGHRA, CDR2 YSYEKL. The CDR3 has 14 residues. Between the trimmed V and J ends, which lost 2 bases and 2 bases, there was a span of 6 bases. CDR3 residues: CASSQPKNTGELFF. DNA of the CDR3: TGCGCCAGCAGCCAACCTAAAAACACCGGGGAGCTGTTTTTT.

This clone was detected only once. This rearrangement joins TRBV2 to TRBJ2-1, with 9 nucleotides matching TRBD1. This CDR3 has 15 amino acids. Per germline, CDR1 SNHLY and CDR2 FYNNEI. V lost 7 bases, J lost 9 bases, and 13 bases stayed unmatched. The CDR3 DNA is TGTGCCAGCACCCTGCTCCCGGGACAGGGAGGTGAGCAGTTCTTC. This translates into CASTLLPGQGGEQFF.

For the CDR3, the DNA is TGTGCCAGCAGCTTGGCGGCTAGCGCAAGGGGTACAGATACGCAGTATTTT. Protein sequence: CASSLAASARGTDTQYF. The rearrangement links TRBV5-4 to TRBJ2-3; maybe TRBD2 (6 bases). The V and J ends lost 0 bases and 3 bases respectively, with 17 bases between them. The CDR3 covers 17 residues. Per germline, CDR1 SGHNT and CDR2 YYREEE (reference sequence).

V is TRBV29-1 and J is TRBJ1-1, with a weak D call TRBD1 (5 bases). Germline CDR1 and CDR2: SQVTM and ANQGSEA. There are 13 residues in the CDR3. Trimming took off 4 bases at V and 0 bases at J, with 9 bases between the two ends. The CDR3 loop reads CSVVKDMNTEAFF. Written as DNA, the CDR3 is TGCAGCGTTGTCAAGGACATGAACACTGAAGCTTTCTTT.

The chain couples TRBV5-5 to TRBJ1-5; 7 bases are shared with TRBD1. This CDR3 is built from 14 residues. With 4 bases clipped from V and 2 bases from J, the junction kept 3 bases outside the gene matches. Germline lookup yields CDR1 SGHKS and CDR2 YYEKEE (reference sequence). The CDR3 sequence: CASSPGTGNQPQHF. CDR3 DNA: TGTGCCAGCAGCCCCGGGACAGGCAATCAGCCCCAGCATTTT.

This rearrangement joins TRBV27 to TRBJ2-1; 14 bases align to TRBD2. J gave up 9 bases and V 5 bases, and 9 bases lay outside the gene matches. The CDR3 contains 16 residues. Germline assignment: CDR1 MNHEY and CDR2 SMNVEV (reference sequence). The CDR3 is CASSPLTSGGAGEQFF. As DNA, the CDR3 is TGTGCCAGCAGTCCCTTGACTAGCGGGGGGGCCGGTGAGCAGTTCTTC.

The chain has TRBV9 and TRBJ1-4; possible D gene TRBD1, 6 bases. The CDR3 loop spans 12 amino acids. The germline V gene has CDR1 SGDLS and CDR2 YYNGEE. The V end lost 7 bases, the J end lost 6 bases, and 10 bases lay between the germline ends. The DNA of the CDR3 is TGTGCCAGCCAGGGGTTCGATGAAAAACTGTTTTTT. Its translation: CASQGFDEKLFF.

This clone has just a few counts. The genes are TRBV4-1 and TRBJ2-1; D is unresolved. The V gene lost 0 bases and the J gene lost 2 bases, with 5 bases spanning the gap. The CDR3 spans 14 residues. From germline, CDR1 is MGHRA and CDR2 YSYEKL. This CDR3 reads CASSQEGTYNEQFF. The CDR3 nucleotides are TGCGCCAGCAGCCAAGAGGGCACCTACAATGAGCAGTTCTTC.

The chain carries TRBV7-2 and TRBJ1-6; TRBD1 aligns across 9 bases. This CDR3 has 14 amino acids. Germline trimming cut 5 bases from V and 9 bases from J; bases unmatched to any gene: 5. Germline loops: CDR1 SGHTA, CDR2 FQGNSA. The CDR3 bases are TGTGCCAGCAGCCCGGGACAGGGAAGTTCACCCCTCCACTTT. Translation: CASSPGQGSSPLHF.

The V and J genes are TRBV28 and TRBJ1-2; 8 nucleotides line up with TRBD1. Germline CDR1 reads MDHEN; CDR2 reads SYDVKM. The CDR3 spans 15 residues. Trimming removed 1 base from V and 8 bases from J; junction bases left unmatched: 9. CDR3 nucleotides: TGTGCCAGCAGTTTATTTTTGACAGGGGAAGACGGCTACACCTTC. Residues: CASSLFLTGEDGYTF.

The V call is TRBV7-2, the J call TRBJ1-1; a possible D gene is TRBD1 (6 bases). The CDR3 sequence is 13 residues long. V was trimmed by 2 bases and J by 4 bases, leaving 8 bases between them. Germline-derived CDR1 and CDR2 are SGHTA and FQGNSA. This chain's CDR3 is CASSLSRGTEAFF. In DNA, the CDR3 is TGTGCCAGCAGCTTAAGCAGGGGCACTGAAGCTTTCTTT.

This clone was detected a few times. This rearrangement joins TRBV6-1 to TRBJ1-3; TRBD1 might be the D (6 bases). V gave up 3 bases and J gave up 2 bases, with 11 bases separating them. The CDR3 covers 15 residues. Germline V gives CDR1 MNHNS, CDR2 SASEGT. The CDR3 DNA reads TGTGCCAGCAGTGAGCTTTGGACAGCTGGAAACACCATATATTTT. Its protein is CASSELWTAGNTIYF.

The V and J genes are TRBV6-1 and TRBJ1-5, with a tentative D call TRBD1 (6 bases). The CDR3 is 15 residues long. Per the germline V gene, CDR1 is MNHNS and CDR2 is SASEGT. V lost 6 bases and J 5 bases, leaving 17 bases between the germline ends. The CDR3 DNA is TGTGCCAGCAGCCTCTACAGGGATCGGGATCAGCCCCAGCATTTT. Translating it yields CASSLYRDRDQPQHF.

This chain links TRBV18 with TRBJ2-5; D is uncertain. The V and J ends lost 4 bases and 5 bases respectively, with 5 bases between them. CDR1 and CDR2 from the germline V gene are KGHSH and LQKENI. The CDR3 covers 11 residues. The CDR3 reads CASSLQETQYF. In nucleotides, the CDR3 is TGTGCCAGCTCACTACAGGAGACCCAGTACTTC.

The chain carries TRBV7-9 and TRBJ2-1, with D unresolved. The V end lost 2 bases, the J end lost 4 bases, and 12 bases lay between the germline ends. CDR1 and CDR2 (germline): SEHNR, FQNEAQ (reference sequence). The CDR3 has 15 residues. The CDR3 loop reads CASSLSPNEYNEQFF. The CDR3 DNA is TGTGCCAGCAGCTTATCACCCAACGAGTACAATGAGCAGTTCTTC.

J is TRBJ1-6 and V is TRBV5-1, with D unclear. CDR1 is SGHRS, CDR2 YFSETQ, per germline. The CDR3 runs to 16 residues. Trimming removed 0 bases from V and 4 bases from J, with 11 bases in between. The CDR3 spells CASSLAPQRYNSPLHF. Here the CDR3 DNA reads TGCGCCAGCAGCTTGGCTCCGCAACGGTATAATTCACCCCTCCACTTT.

A remark on this clone: Mismatch with germline at one junction end may stem from a read error. This sequence joins TRBV7-9 and TRBJ2-7; perhaps TRBD2 as D (6 bases). This CDR3 is 11 amino acids long. Germline CDR1 and CDR2: SEHNR and FQNEAQ (reference sequence). The CDR3 reads CSSSFGGEQYF. Written as DNA, the CDR3 is TGTTCCAGCAGCTTCGGGGGAGAGCAGTACTTC.

This rearrangement joins TRBV28 to TRBJ1-1, with D possibly matching TRBD1 (5 bases). The CDR3 spans 14 residues. Germline V lookup: CDR1 MDHEN, CDR2 SYDVKM. Deletions cut 5 bases from V and 6 bases from J, with 16 bases between. CDR3 residues: CASSTGDQNAEAFF. The CDR3 DNA reads as TGTGCCAGCAGTACGGGGGACCAAAACGCTGAAGCTTTCTTT.

This clone was picked up one time. This chain links TRBV7-2 with TRBJ1-4; no firm D call. V dropped 5 bases and J dropped 8 bases, with 18 bases sitting between them. The germline V gene encodes CDR1 SGHTA and CDR2 FQGNSA. This CDR3 comprises 15 residues. The chain's CDR3 is CASSDPGIRREKLFF. CDR3 nucleotide sequence: TGTGCCAGCAGCGACCCCGGGATACGACGAGAAAAACTGTTTTTT.